These T cell receptor beta chains were read from a single sample in a study of shared clonotypes between healthy human individuals. Sequencing used immunoSEQ multiplex PCR; TCRdb keeps in-frame clones, though not all of them. The sample holds about half a million clones, 60% to 80% seen once. Input material: PBMCs. These receptors all come from a woman in her thirties or forties in good health. Some clones in this sample may be carry-over from other donors' samples. Both conserved end residues are part of each CDR3.

V gene	J gene	CDR3 protein
TRBV6-1	TRBJ1-4	CASSAGWAGTTTNEKLFF
TRBV19	TRBJ2-6	CASSGRVAGGANVLTF
TRBV5-1	TRBJ1-1	CASSHFPGQGKNTEAFF
TRBV14	TRBJ1-1	CASSQLGMGTEAFF
TRBV25-1	TRBJ1-6	CASSQDHSPLHF
TRBV2	TRBJ1-2	CASTRDRARFSGYTF
TRBV7-3	TRBJ2-7	CASSPAAGGSYEQYF
TRBV18	TRBJ2-5	CASSLRPTQETQYF
TRBV10-3	TRBJ2-7	CAMARDYAGEQYF
TRBV9	TRBJ2-1	CASSASLAGGPYNEQFF
TRBV5-1	TRBJ1-2	CASSFQPTNYGYTF
TRBV4-2	TRBJ2-7	CASSQEDFSGRGRYWYEQYF
TRBV29-1	TRBJ1-1	CSVDGTGVNTGAFF
TRBV10-3	TRBJ1-1	CAISPGRNTEAFF
TRBV7-3	TRBJ2-1	CASLYLAGGTDEQFF
TRBV29-1	TRBJ2-7	CSVMREYEQYF
TRBV11-2	TRBJ1-1	CASSLDLNTEAFF
TRBV5-1	TRBJ2-7	CASSRGAYEQYF
TRBV11-2	TRBJ1-2	CATVLRQGANYGYTF
TRBV11-1	TRBJ1-2	CASSVGYGYTF
TRBV5-1	TRBJ1-1	CASTGGGRNTEAFF
TRBV28	TRBJ2-5	CANAPWGMGETQYF
TRBV7-2	TRBJ2-7	CASSWTGTSGTTYEQYF
TRBV5-1	TRBJ2-7	CASSQPPGQGYEQYF
TRBV4-3	TRBJ2-2	CASSQDVAGELFF
TRBV5-1	TRBJ2-5	CASSLRSAEETQYF